The clone carrying this T cell receptor (beta chain) appeared a few times. One entry per CDR3 protein, called by TCRdb with MiXCR from the 5' RACE reads. Of fewer than 650,000 distinct CDR3 sequences listed, about a fifth were seen once; the top ten hold roughly 16%. This sample is part of a study of T cells after yellow fever vaccination. The receptor's source is a man in his late teens or twenties who received the YFV17D yellow fever vaccine. The sample was PBMCs, taken roughly 20 days after the first yellow fever vaccination.

CDR3 nucleotides: TGTGCCAGCAGCTCCCGCCGGGACAGGAGCACAGATACGCAGTATTTT. Protein: CASSSRRDRSTDTQYF. V and J are TRBV7-2 and TRBJ2-3, with TRBD1 identical over 8 bases. CDR1 SGHTA and CDR2 FQGNSA come from the germline V gene. CDR3 size: 16 residues. With 4 bases clipped from V and 0 bases from J, the junction kept 6 bases outside the gene matches.